What follows are 9 T cell receptor beta chains derived from one specimen sequenced in a study of Ad26.COV2.S vaccination and SARS-CoV-2 variants. The treatment is: some 20 received Ad26.COV2.S at low or high dose, single or two shots; a few received placebo; per-sample allocation not given. Specimen acquisition occurred on day 63 following the initial vaccine or placebo injection. Clones were sequenced by immunoSEQ multiplex PCR, and TCRdb holds only the in-frame ones, with some missing. The data contain around 450,000 clones, 70% to 90% of them seen just once; the ten biggest clones take up roughly 4%. The material sequenced was peripheral blood, taken in a trial of Ad26.COV2.S vaccine versus placebo. Receptor source: a person aged 18-65 years who received the Ad26.COV2.S COVID-19 vaccine or a placebo.

The chain joins TRBV20-1 to TRBJ2-4; the D gene could be TRBD1 or TRBD2 (6 bases each). The CDR3 length is 13 residues. CDR1 and CDR2 from the germline V gene are DFQATT and SNEGSKA (reference sequence). With 3 bases removed from V and 9 bases from J, the gap between germline ends came to 15 bases. The CDR3 DNA sequence: TGCAGTGCTAGTCTGGGGGGCGTTTTCATTCAGTACTTC. Amino acid sequence: CSASLGGVFIQYF.

V usage is TRBV2 and J usage is TRBJ2-5; D might be TRBD1 or TRBD2, each matching 5 bases. CDR1 is SNHLY and CDR2 is FYNNEI in the germline V gene. CDR3 length equals 12 residues. The V end was cut by 8 bases, the J end by 2 bases, with 9 bases between. This CDR3 reads CASGTQQETQYF. The CDR3 nucleotides are TGTGCCAGCGGGACCCAACAAGAGACCCAGTACTTC. The full variable domain, completed using reference TRBV2 and TRBJ2-5, is EPEVTQTPSHQVTQMGQEVILRCVPISNHLYFYWYRQILGQKVEFLVSFYNNEISEKSEIFDDQFSVERPDGSNFTLKIRSTKLEDSAMYFCASGTQQETQYFGPGTRLLVL.

The chain joins TRBV7-2 to TRBJ1-1; perhaps TRBD1 as D (5 bases). V was clipped by 4 bases and J by 1 base, with 13 bases between them. The germline CDR1 and CDR2 sequences are SGHTA and FQGNSA. The CDR3 length is 15 residues. The CDR3: CASSYIAGGNTEAFF. Written as DNA, the CDR3 is TGTGCCAGCAGCTATATAGCCGGGGGGAACACTGAAGCTTTCTTT.

The CDR3 coding sequence is TGTGCCAGCAGTTTGGCGTGGCGACACTACGAGCAGTACTTC. This encodes CASSLAWRHYEQYF. This chain links TRBV28 with TRBJ2-7, with no clear D. The germline gives CDR1 MDHEN, CDR2 SYDVKM. The CDR3 covers 14 residues. V lost 3 bases, J lost 3 bases, and 12 bases lay in between.

The chain has TRBV10-3 and TRBJ1-2; 9 bases are shared with TRBD1. The ends lost 10 bases at V and 5 bases at J; junction bases unmatched: 8. The germline V gene encodes CDR1 ENHRY and CDR2 SYGVKD. This CDR3 comprises 13 residues. The CDR3 loop reads CATKTQGAYGYTF. CDR3 nucleotides: TGTGCCACCAAGACACAGGGGGCTTATGGCTACACCTTC.

The chain carries TRBV7-9 and TRBJ1-2; D is uncertain. CDR3 size: 13 residues. Trimming took 2 bases from V and 3 from J, leaving 7 bases between them. The germline V gene encodes CDR1 SEHNR and CDR2 FQNEAQ (reference sequence). The CDR3 nucleotides are TGTGCCAGCAGCTTACTTGGCGACTATGGCTACACCTTC. Its translation is CASSLLGDYGYTF.

This clone was counted between two and nine times. The chain recombines TRBV29-1 with TRBJ2-2; possible D gene TRBD2, 6 bases. Germline V gene lookup returns CDR1 SQVTM and CDR2 ANQGSEA. This CDR3 contains 14 residues. V lost 4 bases to trimming and J lost 0 bases, with 9 bases between them. The DNA of the CDR3 is TGCAGCGTTGTTGGGGGGACGAACACCGGGGAGCTGTTTTTT. Encoded protein: CSVVGGTNTGELFF.

The V call is TRBV5-1, the J call TRBJ1-3; the D is unclear. This CDR3 is built from 15 residues. With 3 bases removed from V and 0 bases from J, the gap between germline ends came to 10 bases. Germline lookup yields CDR1 SGHRS and CDR2 YFSETQ. The DNA of the CDR3 is TGCGCCAGCAGCTCCCACGGGAGCTCTGGAAACACCATATATTTT. Its protein product is CASSSHGSSGNTIYF.

V is TRBV27 and J is TRBJ1-1, with 9 bases matching TRBD1. Trimming took 5 bases from V and 5 from J; bases not matched to a gene: 9. The CDR3 consists of 15 residues. Germline CDR1 is MNHEY and CDR2 is SMNVEV (reference sequence). As DNA, the CDR3 is TGTGCCAGCAGTCCTATCCTGACAGGGGGGACTGAAGCTTTCTTT. This translates into CASSPILTGGTEAFF.